This TCR beta chain was captured by sequencing in a study of T cell clones after liver transplantation. In the study overall: Three of the eight recipients were HCV-positive; the rest had non-autoimmune, non-viral transplant indications.

The germline V gene has CDR1 MGHRA and CDR2 YSYEKL. J lost 5 bases, V lost 1 base, and 3 bases had no gene match. This CDR3 spans 16 amino acids. Sequencing was performed with immunoSEQ multiplex PCR; in TCRdb, only in-frame clones are kept and a portion is missing. The data show about 20,000 clones, 78% seen once. The specimen was CD8+ T cells from blood, collected more than 53 months after liver transplant. The receptor was isolated from a human patient who received a liver transplant. Some T cells may arise from the graft donor. The chain couples TRBV4-1 to TRBJ1-5; TRBD1 agrees at 12 bases. The CDR3 sequence is CASSQAGTGGDQPQHF. The CDR3 nucleotides are TGCGCCAGCAGCCAAGCCGGGACAGGGGGCGATCAGCCCCAGCATTTT.